The rows below give T cell receptor beta chains drawn from one sample of a study of blood T cell repertoires in COVID-19. Clones were read by immunoSEQ multiplex PCR, and TCRdb kept only the in-frame ones, dropping some. This sample has tens of thousands of clones; more than 85% occur once, and the top ten carry approximately 6%. Source material: peripheral blood. Every receptor here comes from a woman over 75 with acute or convalescent COVID-19. The CDR3 runs from the conserved cysteine through the conserved F or W. Fields, in order: D gene, CDR3 length, clone size, J gene, V gene, CDR3 protein, CDR3 DNA. A D gene is named only where the DNA matches it firmly. Rows give clone size only sometimes, using once, few, many, or a class for an expanded clone.

. 16 . TRBJ1-4 TRBV11-2 CASSSDIGGYGEKLFF TGTGCCAGCAGCTCCGATATTGGGGGGTACGGTGAAAAACTGTTTTTT
TRBD2 15 . TRBJ2-3 TRBV5-4 CASSVTSGGADTQYF TGTGCCAGCAGCGTGACTAGCGGGGGGGCAGATACGCAGTATTTT
TRBD1 13 . TRBJ1-1 TRBV5-1 CASSLQGAGEAFF TGCGCCAGCAGTTTACAGGGGGCTGGTGAAGCTTTCTTT
TRBD1 14 . TRBJ2-1 TRBV3-1/TRBV3-2 CASSQGTGYNEQFF TGTGCCAGCAGCCAAGGGACAGGATACAATGAGCAGTTCTTC
. 14 . TRBJ2-5 TRBV5-1 CASSLVASQETQYF TGCGCCAGCAGCTTGGTGGCCAGTCAAGAGACCCAGTACTTC
TRBD2 15 . TRBJ2-5 TRBV5-4 CASTGGRVGQETQYF TGTGCCAGCACCGGCGGGAGGGTTGGCCAAGAGACCCAGTACTTC
. 13 . TRBJ1-2 TRBV18 CASSPRSGDGYTF TGTGCCAGCTCACCCCGTTCAGGGGACGGCTACACCTTC
. 11 once TRBJ1-1 TRBV18 CASALNTEAFF TGTGCCAGCGCGCTGAACACTGAAGCTTTCTTT
. 15 . TRBJ2-5 TRBV11-2 CASSFGDIAQETQYF TGTGCCAGCAGCTTTGGGGACATCGCTCAAGAGACCCAGTACTTC
TRBD1 12 . TRBJ2-5 TRBV29-1 CSALQGSETQYF TGCAGCGCGTTACAGGGGTCAGAGACCCAGTACTTC
. 13 . TRBJ1-6 TRBV2 CASSEAPNSPLHF TGTGCCAGCAGTGAAGCCCCGAATTCACCCCTCCACTTT
TRBD1 18 . TRBJ2-6 TRBV5-4 CASSSPGTGGAGANVLTF TGTGCCAGCAGCTCCCCCGGGACAGGGGGCGCTGGGGCCAACGTCCTGACTTTC
. 17 . TRBJ1-2 TRBV4-3 CASSQKGRSENNYGYTF TGCGCCAGCAGCCAAAAAGGGAGGTCAGAAAATAACTATGGCTACACCTTC
TRBD1 15 once TRBJ2-3 TRBV7-3 CASSLTAGGADTQYF TGTGCCAGCAGCTTAACGGCAGGGGGCGCAGATACGCAGTATTTT
TRBD2 14 . TRBJ2-7 TRBV4-1 CASSPAGIAYEQYF TGCGCCAGCAGCCCAGCGGGGATTGCCTACGAGCAGTACTTC
TRBD2 18 . TRBJ2-3 TRBV5-1 CASSLANVPAGGTDTQYF TGCGCCAGCAGCTTGGCCAACGTGCCAGCGGGGGGTACAGATACGCAGTATTTT
. 14 . TRBJ1-3 TRBV5-5 CASSPRGAGNTIYF TGTGCCAGCAGCCCCCGGGGAGCTGGAAACACCATATATTTT
. 13 few TRBJ1-1 TRBV2 CASSDRGNTEAFF TGTGCCAGCAGTGACAGGGGGAACACTGAAGCTTTCTTT
TRBD1 15 . TRBJ2-3 TRBV2 CASSGGQGAWDTQYF TGTGCCAGCAGTGGGGGGCAGGGGGCGTGGGATACGCAGTATTTT
. 17 . TRBJ2-2 TRBV7-9 CASSRYVGGANTGELFF TGTGCCAGCAGCCGCTATGTAGGGGGGGCGAACACCGGGGAGCTGTTTTTT
TRBD1 14 . TRBJ2-7 TRBV10-3 CAIRSDRGNYEQYF TGTGCCATCAGATCAGACAGGGGTAACTACGAGCAGTACTTC
. 16 . TRBJ1-2 TRBV19 CASSIFGTKRFYGYTF TGTGCCAGTAGTATCTTCGGAACGAAGAGGTTCTATGGCTACACCTTC
. 14 . TRBJ1-4 TRBV10-2 CASSPTTGNEKLFF TGCGCCAGCAGTCCAACTACAGGGAATGAAAAACTGTTTTTT
TRBD2 17 . TRBJ2-3 TRBV5-1 CASSPLTSGRYTDTQYF TGCGCCAGCAGCCCGTTAACTAGCGGGAGATACACAGATACGCAGTATTTT
. 14 . TRBJ1-5 TRBV3-1/TRBV3-2 CASSQKTRSQPQHF TGTGCCAGCAGCCAAAAGACCCGGAGTCAGCCCCAGCATTTT
. 13 . TRBJ1-2 TRBV30 CAWREQALGGYTF TGTGCCTGGAGAGAACAGGCCTTGGGTGGCTACACCTTC
. 13 . TRBJ1-6 TRBV6-5 CASGGSYNSPLHF TGTGCCTCTGGGGGGTCCTATAATTCACCCCTCCACTTT
. 14 . TRBJ2-2 TRBV3-1/TRBV3-2 CASSLRGSAGELFF TGTGCCAGCAGCCTCAGGGGATCGGCCGGGGAGCTGTTTTTT
. 16 . TRBJ2-7 TRBV7-2 CASSLGVRGSSYEQYF TGTGCCAGCAGCTTAGGAGTCAGGGGTAGCTCCTACGAGCAGTACTTC
. 18 . TRBJ1-6 TRBV4-2 CASSQSLDRSSYNSPLHF TGTGCCAGCAGCCAATCCCTCGACCGGAGCTCCTATAATTCACCCCTCCACTTT
. 12 . TRBJ2-5 TRBV2 CASSTGLETQYF TGTGCCAGCAGCACGGGACTTGAGACCCAGTACTTC
TRBD2 15 . TRBJ2-1 TRBV30 CAWSVLAGGYNEQFF TGTGCCTGGAGTGTGCTAGCGGGGGGCTACAATGAGCAGTTCTTC
. 14 . TRBJ2-7 TRBV19 CASSTLGNDYEQYF TGTGCCAGTAGTACCCTGGGCAACGACTACGAGCAGTACTTC
. 16 . TRBJ1-2 TRBV16 CASSQWVAGENYGYTF TGTGCCAGCAGCCAATGGGTTGCAGGGGAAAACTATGGCTACACCTTC
. 13 . TRBJ1-2 TRBV6-5 CASTQRGGYGYTF TGTGCCAGCACCCAGCGGGGTGGCTATGGCTACACCTTC
. 17 . TRBJ2-7 TRBV5-1 CASSSTGEMIRAYEQYF TGCGCCAGCAGCTCCACAGGCGAAATGATCAGAGCCTACGAGCAGTACTTC
. 14 . TRBJ1-2 TRBV9 CASSPQVRAYGYTF TGTGCCAGCAGCCCCCAAGTCAGGGCCTATGGCTACACCTTC
. 11 . TRBJ2-1 TRBV2 CASNIYNEQFF TGTGCCAGCAACATCTACAATGAGCAGTTCTTC
. 15 few TRBJ1-3 TRBV15 CAPILSNSSGNTIYF TGTGCCCCCATATTGAGTAACAGCTCTGGAAACACCATATATTTT
. 13 . TRBJ1-2 TRBV2 CASKPEGGYGYTF TGTGCCAGCAAGCCGGAAGGGGGCTATGGCTACACCTTC
. 14 . TRBJ2-7 TRBV5-4 CASSGADRTYEQYF TGTGCCAGCAGCGGAGCCGACCGAACCTACGAGCAGTACTTC
TRBD1 15 . TRBJ1-2 TRBV7-2 CASSSPAGQGDYYTF TGTGCCAGCAGCTCCCCCGCGGGACAGGGGGATTACTACACCTTC
TRBD1 14 . TRBJ1-5 TRBV20-1 CSASPGGSNQPQHF TGCAGTGCTAGTCCAGGGGGTAGCAATCAGCCCCAGCATTTT
TRBD1 17 . TRBJ1-1 TRBV5-6 CASSAVITGTGDTEAFF TGTGCCAGCAGCGCAGTAATTACCGGGACAGGGGACACTGAAGCTTTCTTT
. 13 . TRBJ1-1 TRBV18 CASSPSRGTEAFF TGTGCCAGCTCACCATCCAGGGGCACTGAAGCTTTCTTT
. 15 . TRBJ1-3 TRBV4-1 CASSQNTGSGNTIYF TGCGCCAGCAGCCAAAATACAGGCTCTGGAAACACCATATATTTT
TRBD1 16 . TRBJ1-4 TRBV4-1 CASSQTYRGRGEKLFF TGCGCCAGCAGCCAGACCTACAGGGGGCGGGGTGAAAAACTGTTTTTT
. 14 once TRBJ1-3 TRBV28 CASSRRASGNTIYF TGTGCCAGCAGTCGGAGAGCGTCTGGAAACACCATATATTTT
. 15 . TRBJ2-1 TRBV5-1 CASSLARGSYNEQFF TGCGCCAGCAGCTTGGCCCGGGGTTCCTACAATGAGCAGTTCTTC
. 15 . TRBJ2-3 TRBV18 CASSPRQISTDTQYF TGTGCCAGCTCACCCCGACAGATTAGCACAGATACGCAGTATTTT